Sequencing of this TCR beta chain was carried out in a study of shared clonotypes between healthy human individuals. The study's findings and limits: Clonotype sharing among donors was expected to depend on sequencing depth.

CDR1 and CDR2 (germline): SGDLS, YYNGEE. This CDR3 has 13 residues. Between the trimmed V and J ends, which lost 7 bases and 0 bases, there was a span of 9 bases. A word on this clone: What it recognizes is unknown.

Terminally differentiated effector memory CD45RA+ cells were excluded by CCR7 positive selection of CD45RO-negative cells. Genomic DNA of each subset was evenly split across several immunoSEQ plates. Sequencing used immunoSEQ multiplex PCR; TCRdb keeps in-frame clones, though not all of them. The sample comprises roughly 810,000 clones, around 96% of which are singletons, and less than 0.25% rests with the top ten. The V gene is TRBV9, the J gene TRBJ2-3; D is undetermined. The clonotype originates from a man aged 30 to 39 in good health. Sequencing used naive CD8+ T cells sorted from blood. CDR3 region: CASGSFSTDTQYF. For the CDR3, the DNA is TGTGCCAGCGGCTCCTTTAGCACAGATACGCAGTATTTT.